The T cell receptor beta chain described here comes from a study of beta chain features in type 1 diabetes. Study details: Analysis included more than 90 million sorted cells drawn from all samples.

The CDR3 has 15 residues. The trim removed 6 bases at V and 2 bases at J, leaving 6 bases unmatched. Germline V lookup: CDR1 LNHDA, CDR2 SQIVND (reference sequence). A word on this clone: Antigen unknown.

The study's findings and limits: Among all four CD4+ subsets, Type 1 diabetes patients had TCRB CDR3s that were moderately but significantly shorter. HLA influence on TCRB rearrangement stayed unresolved here. The naive, central memory and Treg TCRB repertoires showed an apparent similarity that was greater among patients than among healthy donors.

Isolated RNA was reverse transcribed in full, so expressed TCRB transcripts were sequenced. Assay used: immunoSEQ multiplex PCR; TCRdb lists only in-frame clones, some missing. The data show some 350,000 clones, roughly 13% seen once. Sequencing input: naive CD4+ T cells from blood. This sequence joins TRBV19 and TRBJ2-7, with TRBD2 matching 11 bases. This TCR came from a woman under 30 with type 1 diabetes. This CDR3 reads CASSRTSGRTYEQYF. The CDR3 coding sequence is TGTGCCAGTAGCCGTACTAGCGGGAGAACCTACGAGCAGTACTTC.